This TCR beta chain came from a study of blood T cells in healthy people across ages. Approximately 10 milliliters of peripheral blood were drawn from each donor into EDTA-treated tubes. Each sample gave at least 6.5 million isolated PBMCs. This clonotype was detected a few times. The CDR3 loop spans 18 amino acids. Germline-derived CDR1 and CDR2 are SGHTA and FQGNSA. J was trimmed by 3 bases and V by 1 base; bases with no gene match: 13. The second PCR ran roughly 7 to 11 cycles with a sample-barcoded 5' primer and J-beta primers. From the 5' RACE reads, TCRdb called clonotypes with MiXCR, one entry per CDR3 protein. The data hold some 1.8 million distinct CDR3 sequences, with about 39% observed a single time.

The chain employs TRBV7-2 and TRBJ2-7, with TRBD2 identical over 9 bases. Sequencing input: blood. The sequence derives from a human donor in good health. The CDR3 spells CASSLDSGGPTLHYEQYF. The CDR3 DNA reads as TGTGCCAGCAGCTTAGATAGCGGGGGCCCAACCCTCCACTACGAGCAGTACTTC.